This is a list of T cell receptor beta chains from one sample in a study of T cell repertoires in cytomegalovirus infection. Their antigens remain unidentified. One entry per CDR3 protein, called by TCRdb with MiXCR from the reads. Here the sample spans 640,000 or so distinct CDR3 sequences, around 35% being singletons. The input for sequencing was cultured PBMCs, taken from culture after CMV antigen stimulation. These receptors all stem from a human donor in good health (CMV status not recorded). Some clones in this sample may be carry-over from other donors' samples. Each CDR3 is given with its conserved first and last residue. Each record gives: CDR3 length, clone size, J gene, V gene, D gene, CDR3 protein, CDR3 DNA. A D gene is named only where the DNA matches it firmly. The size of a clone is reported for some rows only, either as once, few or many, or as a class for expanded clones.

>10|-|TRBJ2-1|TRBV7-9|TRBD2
CASGTRVQFF
TGTGCCAGCGGGACTAGGGTCCAGTTCTTC
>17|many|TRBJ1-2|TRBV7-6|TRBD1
CASSLSPPRQGRGGYTF
TGTGCCAGCAGCTTATCCCCGCCTCGACAGGGAAGGGGTGGCTACACCTTC
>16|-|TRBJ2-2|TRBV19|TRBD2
CASKTQLAGATGELFF
TGTGCCAGCAAGACCCAACTAGCGGGGGCCACCGGGGAGCTGTTTTTT
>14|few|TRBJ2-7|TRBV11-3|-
CASSHPGQSSEQYF
TGTGCCAGCAGCCACCCAGGACAGTCCTCCGAGCAGTACTTC
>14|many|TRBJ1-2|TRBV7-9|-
CASSFPRVNYGYTF
TGTGCCAGCAGCTTCCCCAGAGTTAACTATGGCTACACCTTC
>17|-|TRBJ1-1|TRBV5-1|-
CASSLPHGRGVRTEAFF
TGCGCCAGCAGCTTGCCTCATGGGAGGGGAGTACGGACTGAAGCTTTCTTT
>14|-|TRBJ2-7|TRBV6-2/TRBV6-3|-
CASSLASAGLGQYF
TGTGCCAGCAGTTTGGCTTCGGCGGGATTGGGGCAGTACTTC
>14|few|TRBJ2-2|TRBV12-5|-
CASGLGPTAGELFF
TGTGCTAGTGGTTTGGGGCCTACGGCCGGGGAGCTGTTTTTT
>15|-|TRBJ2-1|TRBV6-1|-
CASSEFRRRGDEQFF
TGTGCCAGCAGTGAATTTAGGAGGAGGGGCGATGAGCAGTTCTTC
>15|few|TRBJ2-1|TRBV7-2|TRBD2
CASSLGGAGGNEQFF
TGTGCCAGCAGCTTAGGAGGAGCGGGAGGGAATGAGCAGTTCTTC
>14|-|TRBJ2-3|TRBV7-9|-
CASSFLPGLDTQYF
TGTGCCAGCAGCTTCCTCCCAGGTTTGGATACGCAGTATTTT
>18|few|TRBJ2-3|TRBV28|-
CASSFPPFGPVGADTQYF
TGTGCCAGCAGTTTTCCCCCTTTTGGGCCGGTGGGCGCAGATACGCAGTATTTT
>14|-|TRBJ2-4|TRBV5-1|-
CASSLGPQVDIQYF
TGCGCCAGCAGCTTGGGTCCGCAGGTCGACATTCAGTACTTC
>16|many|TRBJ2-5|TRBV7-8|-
CASSSPGEMPQETQYF
TGTGCCAGCAGCTCCCCGGGGGAGATGCCCCAAGAGACCCAGTACTTC
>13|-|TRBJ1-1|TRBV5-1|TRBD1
CATLTQGEAEAFF
TGCGCCACACTTACTCAGGGGGAGGCTGAAGCTTTCTTT